The table lists the clone carrying this T cell receptor (beta chain) with many counts. Its antigen is as yet unknown. The V segment lost 2 bases and the J segment 5 bases; nucleotides outside the gene matches: 8. The CDR3 length is 16 residues. Germline V gives CDR1 SGHVS, CDR2 FQNEAQ. A sample-barcoded 5' primer and a J-beta primer mix were used in a second PCR of roughly 7 to 11 cycles. TCRdb passed the 5' RACE reads through MiXCR, listing each CDR3 protein once. The table has more than 800,000 distinct CDR3 sequences, under 30% seen once. The data derive from a study of blood T cells in healthy people across ages. Study context: When template switching was applied, about one barcoded beta molecule was captured per two T cells.

General study points: Older age coincided with a roughly linear decline in TCR beta diversity per million T cells.

The V gene is TRBV7-8, the J gene TRBJ2-7; 11 bases are a match to TRBD1. Source material: blood. The origin of this receptor is a woman older than 75 in good health. The CDR3 region is CASSLLDRGPYHEQYF. In nucleotides, the CDR3 is TGTGCCAGCAGCTTACTGGACAGGGGGCCATATCACGAGCAGTACTTC.